The 27 T cell receptor beta chains below all came from one sample that was sequenced in a study of blood T cell repertoires in COVID-19 (dated by TCRdb to 2020 to 2021). Library preparation employed the immunoSEQ multiplex PCR assay. TCRdb re-hosts the immuneACCESS table, in-frame sequences only. Its copies lack some clones; in the studies checked, an unresolved V gene accounts for under half of them, and the cause for the rest is not known. The sample has about 42,000 clones on record, approximately 89% of them singletons. Roughly 3.9% of the sample is held by the ten biggest clonotypes. Sample: peripheral blood. These receptor sequences come from a human donor in a cohort sampled during active COVID-19.

The chain recombines TRBV9 with TRBJ2-2; maybe TRBD2 (7 bases). Germline V lookup: CDR1 SGDLS, CDR2 YYNGEE. The CDR3 extends over 17 amino acids. Trimming removed 6 bases at V and 0 bases at J, with 18 bases between. In DNA, the CDR3 is TGTGCCAGCACCATCTCCGGGGGGCCCGCGAACACCGGGGAGCTGTTTTTT. This sequence encodes CASTISGGPANTGELFF.

This clone came up a few times. V gene TRBV4-3 combines with J gene TRBJ1-2, with D possibly TRBD1 on 6 matching bases. This CDR3 comprises 15 residues. The germline V and J ends were trimmed by 0 bases and 3 bases, with 11 bases remaining between them. CDR1 and CDR2 from the germline V gene are LGHNA and YSLEER. The CDR3 is CASSQEWGLYYGYTF. The CDR3 DNA is TGCGCCAGCAGCCAAGAATGGGGGCTGTACTATGGCTACACCTTC.

The rearrangement uses TRBV20-1 and TRBJ2-7, with D possibly being TRBD2 (5 bases). Trimming shortened V by 3 bases and J by 4 bases, and 19 bases separated the two germline ends. This CDR3 has 15 amino acids. Per the germline V gene, CDR1 is DFQATT and CDR2 is SNEGSKA (reference sequence). The CDR3 reads CSASPGSGEHYEQYF. The CDR3 DNA sequence: TGCAGTGCTAGTCCCGGGTCCGGGGAGCATTACGAGCAGTACTTC.

This rearrangement joins TRBV28 to TRBJ2-7, with D perhaps TRBD2 (7 bases). Germline CDR1 reads MDHEN; CDR2 reads SYDVKM. This CDR3 is built from 13 residues. The V end was cut by 6 bases, the J end by 4 bases, with 13 bases between. The CDR3 DNA reads as TGTGCCAGCAGCCGGGGGGCGTCTTACGAGCAGTACTTC. It yields the protein CASSRGASYEQYF.

The chain combines TRBV5-6 with TRBJ1-2; D is uncertain. Trimming took off 2 bases at V and 4 bases at J, with 9 bases between the two ends. Germline CDR1 reads SGHDT; CDR2 reads YYEEEE. The CDR3 loop spans 13 amino acids. The CDR3 loop is CASSLPGIYGYTF. CDR3 nucleotide sequence: TGTGCCAGCAGCTTACCCGGGATCTATGGCTACACCTTC.

This chain links TRBV6-1 with TRBJ1-5; TRBD1 matches 7 bases. Germline V CDR1 and CDR2: MNHNS, SASEGT. V shed 2 bases, J shed 5 bases, and the junction held 6 bases outside the gene matches. This CDR3 has 15 residues. The CDR3 is CASSELYRGYQPQHF. Written as DNA, the CDR3 is TGTGCCAGCAGTGAACTTTACAGGGGTTATCAGCCCCAGCATTTT.

This clone was observed a single time. This chain joins TRBV9 and TRBJ2-1, with 7 nucleotides matching TRBD1. Germline V gene data show CDR1 as SGDLS and CDR2 as YYNGEE. V shed 2 bases, J shed 7 bases, and the junction held 6 bases outside the gene matches. The CDR3 spans 14 residues. CDR3 bases: TGTGCCAGCAGCGTCGGGACAGTCGAAAATGAGCAGTTCTTC. Its translation: CASSVGTVENEQFF.

Here the CDR3 DNA reads TGCAGCGTTGCCCAAACACAGGGAACAACTGAAGCTTTCTTT. Translation: CSVAQTQGTTEAFF. The chain uses TRBV29-1 and TRBJ1-1; weak D call: TRBD1 (6 bases). CDR1 is SQVTM, CDR2 ANQGSEA, per germline. V gave up 4 bases and J gave up 5 bases, with 17 bases separating them. CDR3 length: 14 amino acids.

V usage is TRBV7-2 and J usage is TRBJ2-7, with 7 bases lining up with TRBD1. Germline-derived CDR1 and CDR2 are SGHTA and FQGNSA. The trim removed 1 base at V and 0 bases at J, leaving 3 bases unmatched. The length of the CDR3 is 15 residues. Here the CDR3 reads CASSLDRGRSYEQYF. DNA of the CDR3: TGTGCCAGCAGCTTAGACAGGGGACGCTCCTACGAGCAGTACTTC. The full variable domain, rest sourced from reference TRBV7-2 and TRBJ2-7, is GAGVSQSPSNKVTEKGKDVELRCDPISGHTALYWYRQSLGQGLEFLIYFQGNSAPDKSGLPSDRFSAERTGGSVSTLTIQRTQQEDSAVYLCASSLDRGRSYEQYFGPGTRLTVT.

This chain uses TRBV5-1 with TRBJ2-2; TRBD1 might be the D (7 bases). Trimming cost V 4 bases and J 4 bases, with 11 bases left between them. Looked up from germline, CDR1 is SGHRS and CDR2 is YFSETQ. The CDR3 covers 14 residues. The CDR3 bases are TGCGCCAGCAGCGCGGGACAGATCACCGGGGAGCTGTTTTTT. Translated, it gives CASSAGQITGELFF.

The chain is built from TRBV19 and TRBJ1-2, with 9 bases lining up with TRBD1. The V and J ends lost 10 bases and 7 bases, in that order; junction bases with no gene match: 13. The CDR3 runs 14 residues. Germline CDR1 LNHDA, CDR2 SQIVND (reference sequence). CDR3 amino acids: CATRQGQGSIGYTF. The CDR3 region has the DNA TGTGCCACCCGACAGGGACAGGGATCTATTGGCTACACCTTC.

This clone was recorded only once. The chain combines TRBV28 with TRBJ2-7; 10 bases match TRBD1. The germline gives CDR1 MDHEN, CDR2 SYDVKM. This CDR3 comprises 17 residues. After removal of 5 bases from V and 2 bases from J, the junction contained 12 bases not matched to a gene. The chain's CDR3 is CASSPPRTGGFPYEQYF. The CDR3, as DNA: TGTGCCAGCAGTCCTCCTCGGACAGGGGGGTTCCCCTACGAGCAGTACTTC. The full variable domain, in which reference TRBV28 and TRBJ2-7 provide the parts outside the CDR3, is DVKVTQSSRYLVKRTGEKVFLECVQDMDHENMFWYRQDPGLGLRLIYFSYDVKMKEKGDIPEGYSVSREKKERFSLILESASTNQTSMYLCASSPPRTGGFPYEQYFGPGTRLTVT.

The rearrangement uses TRBV28 and TRBJ2-7, with D possibly being TRBD2 (5 bases). The germline V and J ends were trimmed by 2 bases and 5 bases, with 7 bases remaining between them. The germline V gene has CDR1 MDHEN and CDR2 SYDVKM. The CDR3 runs to 12 residues. The CDR3 sequence is CASSLRGNEQYF. CDR3 DNA sequence: TGTGCCAGCAGTTTAAGAGGGAACGAGCAGTACTTC.

The V gene is TRBV11-2, the J gene TRBJ1-6; D uncertain. Germline lookup yields CDR1 SGHAT and CDR2 FQNNGV. V was clipped by 1 base and J by 8 bases, with 9 bases between them. There are 14 residues in the CDR3. The CDR3 is CASSLVPRDSPLHF. CDR3 bases: TGTGCCAGCAGCTTAGTTCCTCGGGATTCACCCCTCCACTTT.

The rearrangement joins TRBV4-2 to TRBJ2-3; 15 bases line up with TRBD2. The length of the CDR3 is 18 residues. CDR1 is LGHNA and CDR2 is YNFKEQ in the germline V gene. Trimming at V came to 1 base and at J to 4 bases, leaving 6 bases not matched to a gene. CDR3: CASSQGGLAGGHSDTQYF. The CDR3, as DNA: TGTGCCAGCAGCCAAGGGGGACTAGCGGGGGGACATTCAGATACGCAGTATTTT.

The V gene is TRBV5-1, the J gene TRBJ2-7; 11 positions agree with TRBD2. Trimming removed 4 bases from V and 2 bases from J; junction bases left unmatched: 8. Germline loops: CDR1 SGHRS, CDR2 YFSETQ. There are 16 residues in the CDR3. The CDR3 DNA follows: TGCGCCAGCAGCCTAACTAGCGGGAGTATCCCCTACGAGCAGTACTTC. Protein product: CASSLTSGSIPYEQYF. Full variable domain (rest looked up from reference TRBV5-1 and TRBJ2-7): KAGVTQTPRYLIKTRGQQVTLSCSPISGHRSVSWYQQTPGQGLQFLFEYFSETQRNKGNFPGRFSGRQFSNSRSEMNVSTLELGDSALYLCASSLTSGSIPYEQYFGPGTRLTVT.

The chain has TRBV9 and TRBJ2-2; 9 nucleotides align to TRBD2. The CDR3 is 16 residues long. Germline loops: CDR1 SGDLS, CDR2 YYNGEE. The V segment lost 4 bases and the J segment 7 bases; nucleotides outside the gene matches: 11. The CDR3 loop reads CASSPRGGGAGGELFF. The CDR3 DNA is TGTGCCAGCAGCCCCCGCGGCGGGGGGGCGGGCGGGGAGCTGTTTTTT.

The V call is TRBV7-9, the J call TRBJ1-1; 9 nucleotides align to TRBD1. Germline V gene lookup returns CDR1 SEHNR and CDR2 FQNEAQ (reference sequence). After removal of 4 bases from V and 7 bases from J, the junction contained 7 bases not matched to a gene. This CDR3 comprises 14 residues. The CDR3 region is CASSYGQGPYEAFF. The CDR3 region has the DNA TGTGCCAGCAGCTATGGACAGGGGCCTTATGAAGCTTTCTTT. The variable domain in full, with the rest retrieved from reference TRBV7-9 and TRBJ1-1, is DTGVSQNPRHKITKRGQNVTFRCDPISEHNRLYWYRQTLGQGPEFLTYFQNEAQLEKSRLLSDRFSAERPKGSFSTLEIQRTEQGDSAMYLCASSYGQGPYEAFFGQGTRLTVV.

The chain has TRBV6-1 and TRBJ1-1, with TRBD1 identical over 7 bases. Germline CDR1 MNHNS, CDR2 SASEGT. The trim removed 3 bases at V and 4 bases at J, leaving 5 bases unmatched. The CDR3 length is 14 residues. DNA of the CDR3: TGTGCCAGCAGTGAGAGACAGGGCGGCACTGAAGCTTTCTTT. Protein product: CASSERQGGTEAFF.

The chain links TRBV6-4 to TRBJ2-1, with a tentative D call TRBD2 (6 bases). The CDR3 spans 15 residues. V lost 8 bases to trimming and J lost 1 base, with 15 bases between them. Germline values: CDR1 MRHNA, CDR2 SNTAGT. CDR3 sequence (DNA): TGTGCCAGCGCCGCGCAAGGAGGGTCCTACAATGAGCAGTTCTTC. This encodes CASAAQGGSYNEQFF.

The CDR3 loop reads CASSLDLWAGGGYGYTF. As DNA, the CDR3 is TGTGCCAGCAGCTTAGATCTGTGGGCAGGGGGCGGCTATGGCTACACCTTC. The chain employs TRBV7-2 and TRBJ1-2; the match to TRBD1 covers 8 bases. There are 17 residues in the CDR3. Unmatched junction bases numbered 11, after V lost 1 base and J lost 4 bases. Germline V gene sequence: CDR1 SGHTA, CDR2 FQGNSA.

The J gene is TRBJ1-2, the V gene TRBV2; D unclear. The V gene's germline CDR1 is SNHLY and CDR2 FYNNEI. V lost 0 bases, J lost 8 bases, and 4 bases lay in between. CDR3 length: 11 residues. The CDR3 region has the DNA TGTGCCAGCAGTGAAGCTAGAGGCTACACCTTC. This codes for CASSEARGYTF.

The chain links TRBV6-5 to TRBJ2-3, with D possibly TRBD2 on 5 matching bases. V lost 6 bases and J lost 3, with 13 bases in between. Germline assignment: CDR1 MNHEY and CDR2 SVGAGI. CDR3 length: 14 amino acids. Here the CDR3 reads CASRALDWTDTQYF. The CDR3 nucleotides read TGTGCCAGCAGGGCACTGGACTGGACAGATACGCAGTATTTT.

This clone has only a few counts. The chain joins TRBV5-1 to TRBJ1-4, with D unresolved. Germline V gene data show CDR1 as SGHRS and CDR2 as YFSETQ. Trimming cost V 4 bases and J 0 bases, with 4 bases left between them. The length of the CDR3 is 13 residues. The CDR3 reads CASSSATNEKLFF. The CDR3 coding sequence is TGCGCCAGCAGCAGCGCAACTAATGAAAAACTGTTTTTT.

This chain links TRBV4-2 with TRBJ1-1; maybe TRBD1 (5 bases). V lost 0 bases to trimming and J lost 1 base, with 12 bases between them. The length of the CDR3 is 16 residues. The germline CDR1 and CDR2 sequences are LGHNA and YNFKEQ. Written as DNA, the CDR3 is TGTGCCAGCAGCCAAGAATACGGGGGGGGGAACACTGAAGCTTTCTTT. Translation: CASSQEYGGGNTEAFF.

The chain has TRBV5-1 and TRBJ2-5, with 8 nucleotides matching TRBD1. Germline CDR1 and CDR2: SGHRS and YFSETQ. With 7 bases clipped from V and 5 bases from J, the junction kept 16 bases outside the gene matches. The CDR3 is 16 amino acids. DNA of the CDR3: TGCGCCAGCTCCAGGGGGGCAGGGGGCTGGTTTGAGACCCAGTACTTC. Translation gives CASSRGAGGWFETQYF.

The V call is TRBV19, the J call TRBJ2-5; possibly TRBD2 for D (6 bases). Germline CDR1 is LNHDA and CDR2 is SQIVND (reference sequence). This CDR3 is 13 amino acids long. The V end was cut by 10 bases, the J end by 8 bases, with 20 bases between. CDR3 region: CATSGGLPTTQYF. In nucleotides, the CDR3 is TGTGCCACCTCCGGGGGACTCCCAACAACCCAGTACTTC.